This entry concerns a single T cell receptor beta chain. Living in 24 US areas, the participants were between roughly 18 and 90 years of age. Clinical history as reported by participants underpinned cohort assignment. This record belongs to a study of blood T cell repertoires in COVID-19. Germline trimming cut 2 bases from V and 5 bases from J; bases unmatched to any gene: 11. Per germline, CDR1 KGHSH and CDR2 LQKENI. The CDR3 contains 18 residues. In the study's own analysis: Amplification of reference gene primers provided the estimated nucleated cell counts. The repertoire was sequenced with immunoSEQ multiplex PCR; TCRdb's copy has only in-frame clones and lacks some. V and J calls and clone size are copied from that table; D and trimming were computed from the DNA. The repertoire consists of under 200,000 clones, with roughly 83% occurring once and the leading ten covering around 4.3%.

The sequenced sample consisted of PBMCs or T cells enriched from blood (not recorded which). This rearrangement joins TRBV18 to TRBJ2-3; 12 bases are a match to TRBD2. This TCR came from a woman in her forties or fifties who had recovered from COVID-19. For the CDR3, the DNA is TGTGCCAGCTCACCATACCCTAGCGGGAGGGCCGAGGGAGATACGCAGTATTTT. It yields the protein CASSPYPSGRAEGDTQYF.